Listed below are T cell receptor beta chains from one sample, sequenced in a study of blood T cell repertoires in COVID-19. Sequencing used immunoSEQ multiplex PCR; TCRdb keeps in-frame clones, though not all of them. This sample carries 230,000 or so clones, 86% of them seen once, and the ten largest clones take 3.5% to 4.5%. Sequencing was performed on PBMCs or T cells enriched from blood (not recorded which). These receptors came from a woman in her thirties or forties with acute COVID-19. The conserved cysteine and the conserved F or W are not part of the CDR3 here. The order of the fields is V gene, D gene, J gene, CDR3 protein. D genes are given only for firm matches.

TRBV3-1/TRBV3-2,.,TRBJ1-4,ASSQGGVAGAEKLF
TRBV6-5,.,TRBJ1-3,ASRAGNSGNTIY
TRBV7-8,.,TRBJ1-5,ASSLVADSNQPQH
TRBV5-4,.,TRBJ1-2,ASSYGLTGIGGYT
TRBV12-3/TRBV12-4,.,TRBJ1-2,ASTGGHGYT
TRBV12-3/TRBV12-4,TRBD1,TRBJ1-1,ASSPETGPEAF
TRBV30,TRBD1,TRBJ2-2,AWKLIQGDTGELF
TRBV7-9,.,TRBJ1-2,ASSSDRTYGYT
TRBV9,.,TRBJ1-1,ASSIHRDEGTEAF
TRBV5-6,.,TRBJ1-1,ASSLAGRGGNTEAF
TRBV6-5,TRBD1,TRBJ1-4,ASRGRTGNEKLF
TRBV9,.,TRBJ2-5,ASSVGFGQETQY
TRBV25-1,TRBD1,TRBJ2-2,ASSALDRGRTGELF
TRBV4-1,TRBD1,TRBJ2-1,ASSQGGQSSYNEQF